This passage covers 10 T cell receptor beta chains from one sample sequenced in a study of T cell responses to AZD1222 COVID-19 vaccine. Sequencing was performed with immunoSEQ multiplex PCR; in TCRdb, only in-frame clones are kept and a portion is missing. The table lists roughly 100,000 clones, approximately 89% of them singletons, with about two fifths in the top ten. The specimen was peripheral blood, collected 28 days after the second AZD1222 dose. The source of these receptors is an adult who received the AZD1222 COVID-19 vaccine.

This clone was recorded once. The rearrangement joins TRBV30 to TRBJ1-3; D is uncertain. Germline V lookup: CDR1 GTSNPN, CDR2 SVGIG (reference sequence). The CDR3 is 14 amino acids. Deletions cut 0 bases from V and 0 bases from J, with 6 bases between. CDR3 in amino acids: CAWSVVRSGNTIYF. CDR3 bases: TGTGCCTGGAGTGTAGTACGCTCTGGAAACACCATATATTTT. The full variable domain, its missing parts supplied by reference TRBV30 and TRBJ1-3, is SQTIHQWPATLVQPVGSPLSLECTVEGTSNPNLYWYRQAAGRGLQLLFYSVGIGQISSEVPQNLSASRPQDRQFILSSKKLLLSDSGFYLCAWSVVRSGNTIYFGEGSWLTVV.

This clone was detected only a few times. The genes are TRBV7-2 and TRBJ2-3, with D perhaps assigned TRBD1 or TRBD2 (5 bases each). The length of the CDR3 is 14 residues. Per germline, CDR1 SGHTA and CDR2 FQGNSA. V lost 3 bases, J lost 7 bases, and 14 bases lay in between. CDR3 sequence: CASSFGTPGYTQYF. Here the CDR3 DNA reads TGTGCCAGCAGCTTCGGGACCCCCGGGTATACGCAGTATTTT.

The CDR3 DNA follows: TGTGCCAGCAGCTTATCGGGAGGTGGGGCCTACGAGCAGTACTTC. Protein sequence: CASSLSGGGAYEQYF. This chain connects TRBV7-9 to TRBJ2-7; the match to TRBD2 covers 7 bases. The length of the CDR3 is 15 residues. Germline lookup yields CDR1 SEHNR and CDR2 FQNEAQ (reference sequence). V gave up 2 bases and J gave up 2 bases; unmatched junction bases: 6. Full variable domain (missing parts from reference TRBV7-9 and TRBJ2-7): DTGVSQNPRHKITKRGQNVTFRCDPISEHNRLYWYRQTLGQGPEFLTYFQNEAQLEKSRLLSDRFSAERPKGSFSTLEIQRTEQGDSAMYLCASSLSGGGAYEQYFGPGTRLTVT.

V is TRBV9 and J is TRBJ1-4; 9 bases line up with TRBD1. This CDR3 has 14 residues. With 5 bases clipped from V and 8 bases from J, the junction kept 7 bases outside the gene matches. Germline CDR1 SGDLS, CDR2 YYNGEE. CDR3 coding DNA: TGTGCCAGCAGTCCGGGACAGGGAAAGGAAAAACTGTTTTTT. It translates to CASSPGQGKEKLFF.

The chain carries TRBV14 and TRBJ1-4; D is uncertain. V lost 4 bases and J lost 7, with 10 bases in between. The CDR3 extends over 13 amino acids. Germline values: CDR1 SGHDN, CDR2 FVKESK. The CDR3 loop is CASSRLWGEKLFF. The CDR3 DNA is TGTGCCAGCAGCCGTCTCTGGGGTGAAAAACTGTTTTTT.

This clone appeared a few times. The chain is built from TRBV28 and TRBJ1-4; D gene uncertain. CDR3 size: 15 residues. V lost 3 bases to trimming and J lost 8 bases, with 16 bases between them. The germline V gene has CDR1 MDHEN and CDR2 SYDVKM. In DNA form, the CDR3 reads TGTGCCAGCAGTTTGGGAGGGTCGGGAGAGGAAAAACTGTTTTTT. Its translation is CASSLGGSGEEKLFF.

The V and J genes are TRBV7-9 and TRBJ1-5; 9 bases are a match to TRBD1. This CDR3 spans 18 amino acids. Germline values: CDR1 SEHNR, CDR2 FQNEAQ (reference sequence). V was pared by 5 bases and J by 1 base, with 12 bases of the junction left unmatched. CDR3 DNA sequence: TGTGCCAGCAGCCCTTCCGCGGGACAGGGTGGGAGCAATCAGCCCCAGCATTTT. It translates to CASSPSAGQGGSNQPQHF.

The CDR3 nucleotides are TGTGCCAGCAGCTGGGCGGGGGCAGATACGCAGTATTTT. Encoded protein: CASSWAGADTQYF. The chain carries TRBV27 and TRBJ2-3, with 7 bases aligning to TRBD2. Trimming cost V 6 bases and J 4 bases; bases outside gene matches: 4. The CDR3 consists of 13 residues. The germline gives CDR1 MNHEY, CDR2 SMNVEV (reference sequence).

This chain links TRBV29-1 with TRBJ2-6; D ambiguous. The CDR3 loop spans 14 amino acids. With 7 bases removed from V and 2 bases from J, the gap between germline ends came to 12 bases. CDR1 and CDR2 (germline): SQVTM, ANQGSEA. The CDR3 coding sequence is TGCAGCGCAACCCAAGGTCCTGGGGCCAACGTCCTGACTTTC. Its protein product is CSATQGPGANVLTF.

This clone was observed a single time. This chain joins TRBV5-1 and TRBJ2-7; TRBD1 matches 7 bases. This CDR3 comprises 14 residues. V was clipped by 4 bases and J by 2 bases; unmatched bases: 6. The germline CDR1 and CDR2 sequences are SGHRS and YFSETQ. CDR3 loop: CASSHPGQTYEQYF. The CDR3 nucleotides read TGCGCCAGCAGCCACCCGGGACAGACCTACGAGCAGTACTTC.